This TCR beta chain stems from a study of cytomegalovirus exposure and HLA in healthy donors. Findings of the study overall: V- and J-gene trimming in TCR beta was tied to a missense DCLRE1C variant by an analysis performed later. In vitro testing confirmed a few CMV-associated chains as specific for CMV antigens.

Use of 60 Vbeta and 13 Jbeta primers characterized the PCR. Profiling relied on immunoSEQ multiplex PCR, and the TCRdb table lists in-frame clones only, not all of them. The sample lists 150,000 to 200,000 clones, about 85% occurring once. This clone was detected once. The antigen is undetermined. Unrecorded immune exposures were likely, despite nominal health at sampling. Germline assignment: CDR1 MNHEY and CDR2 SVGAGI. Trimming cost V 7 bases and J 3 bases, with 15 bases left between them. The CDR3 has 14 amino acids. The sequence came from a woman between 45 and 60 years old in good health and CMV-seronegative. This chain links TRBV6-5 with TRBJ2-5; D remains ambiguous. Sequencing used PBMCs. CDR3 residues: CASTPGPMEETQYF. The CDR3 DNA reads TGTGCCAGCACTCCGGGTCCAATGGAAGAGACCCAGTACTTC.